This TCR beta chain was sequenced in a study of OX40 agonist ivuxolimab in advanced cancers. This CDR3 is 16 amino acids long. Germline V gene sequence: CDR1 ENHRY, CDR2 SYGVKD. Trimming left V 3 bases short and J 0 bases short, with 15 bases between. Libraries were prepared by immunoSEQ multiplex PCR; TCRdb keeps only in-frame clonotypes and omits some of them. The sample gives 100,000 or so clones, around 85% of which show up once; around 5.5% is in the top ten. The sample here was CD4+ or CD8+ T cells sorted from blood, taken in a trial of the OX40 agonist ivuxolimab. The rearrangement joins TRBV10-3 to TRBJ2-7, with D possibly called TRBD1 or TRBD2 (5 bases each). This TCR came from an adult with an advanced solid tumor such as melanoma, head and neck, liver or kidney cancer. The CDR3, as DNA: TGTGCCATCAGTGATATTAGTGCAGGGAGCTCCTACGAGCAGTACTTC. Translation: CAISDISAGSSYEQYF.